This passage covers 22 T cell receptor beta chains from one sample sequenced in a study of cytomegalovirus exposure and HLA in healthy donors (TCRdb year 2017). Library creation used the immunoSEQ multiplex PCR assay. For the multiplex PCR, a mixture combining 60 forward primers for TCR Vbeta segments and 13 reverse primers for TCR Jbeta segments was used. The table was pulled from immuneACCESS by TCRdb, which kept in-frame rearrangements only. Such tables lose some clones; where checked, under half of the loss comes from unresolved V genes, and the rest has no known cause. In this sample the table shows around 200,000 clones, approximately 83% of which occur a single time. Roughly 10% of the sample goes to the ten largest clones. Sequencing input: PBMCs. These receptors were collected from a woman aged 50 to 60 in good health and CMV-seropositive.

V gene TRBV6-4 combines with J gene TRBJ2-1; 13 nucleotides match TRBD2. This CDR3 has 15 residues. The trim removed 2 bases at V and 5 bases at J, leaving 0 bases unmatched. Per the germline V gene, CDR1 is MRHNA and CDR2 is SNTAGT. The CDR3: CASSDGTSGNNEQFF. In nucleotides, the CDR3 is TGTGCCAGCAGTGACGGGACTAGCGGGAACAATGAGCAGTTCTTC.

This sequence joins TRBV19 and TRBJ1-6; TRBD1 matches 9 bases. The CDR3 sequence is 15 residues long. Germline CDR1 LNHDA, CDR2 SQIVND (reference sequence). The trim removed 1 base at V and 10 bases at J, leaving 5 bases unmatched. DNA for the CDR3: TGTGCCAGTAGTATAGGGGACAGGGATCGCTCACCCCTCCACTTT. Its translation is CASSIGDRDRSPLHF. Combining the CDR3 with reference TRBV19 and TRBJ1-6 gives the whole variable domain DGGITQSPKYLFRKEGQNVTLSCEQNLNHDAMYWYRQDPGQGLRLIYYSQIVNDFQKGDIAEGYSVSREKKESFPLTVTSAQKNPTAFYLCASSIGDRDRSPLHFGNGTRLTVT.

The CDR3 loop is CASSWVAENTEAFF. The CDR3 DNA follows: TGTGCCAGCAGCTGGGTAGCCGAGAACACTGAAGCTTTCTTT. The genes are TRBV7-2 and TRBJ1-1; D remains unclear. This CDR3 region has 14 residues. V gave up 4 bases and J gave up 1 base, with 10 bases separating them. The germline CDR1 and CDR2 sequences are SGHTA and FQGNSA.

The chain joins TRBV15 to TRBJ1-3; weak D call: TRBD1 (6 bases). V was cut by 1 base and J by 2 bases, with 9 bases left in between. CDR1 and CDR2 from the germline V gene are LNHNV and YYDKDF (reference sequence). This CDR3 is built from 15 residues. CDR3 in amino acids: CATSRGGQAGNTIYF. DNA of the CDR3: TGTGCCACCAGCAGAGGGGGGCAGGCTGGAAACACCATATATTTT.

This clone has only a few counts. V is TRBV2 and J is TRBJ1-4, with D maybe TRBD1 (6 bases). Germline CDR1 is SNHLY and CDR2 is FYNNEI. The length of the CDR3 is 14 residues. The V and J ends lost 6 bases and 7 bases respectively, with 15 bases between them. CDR3: CASSVGGAGEKLFF. The DNA for the CDR3 is TGTGCCAGCAGCGTCGGGGGGGCGGGTGAAAAACTGTTTTTT.

The chain carries TRBV11-2 and TRBJ1-5, with TRBD1 matching over 7 bases. V shed 5 bases, J shed 2 bases, and the junction held 6 bases outside the gene matches. The CDR3 spans 15 residues. The V gene's germline CDR1 is SGHAT and CDR2 FQNNGV. The chain's CDR3 is CASSVTGDGNQPQHF. The CDR3 DNA follows: TGTGCCAGCAGCGTTACAGGGGACGGCAATCAGCCCCAGCATTTT.

The chain joins TRBV6-6 to TRBJ1-2; D remains ambiguous. The CDR3 spans 15 residues. Per germline, CDR1 MNHNY and CDR2 SVGAGI (reference sequence). V lost 5 bases to trimming and J lost 4 bases, with 17 bases between them. As DNA, the CDR3 is TGTGCCAGCAGTAATCGTGCCATACCGGTCTATGGCTACACCTTC. It yields the protein CASSNRAIPVYGYTF.

The V and J genes are TRBV6-5 and TRBJ2-7; D is possibly TRBD2 (5 bases). The CDR3 extends over 13 amino acids. The V end lost 5 bases, the J end lost 11 bases, and 19 bases lay between the germline ends. Germline CDR1 MNHEY, CDR2 SVGAGI. The CDR3 loop reads CASSTQRDQSKYF. CDR3 nucleotide sequence: TGTGCCAGCAGTACCCAACGGGATCAGAGCAAGTACTTC.

The chain recombines TRBV7-2 with TRBJ1-6, with TRBD1 matching 8 bases. The CDR3 is 14 amino acids. Trimming cost V 2 bases and J 9 bases; bases outside gene matches: 3. From germline, CDR1 is SGHTA and CDR2 FQGNSA. CDR3 in amino acids: CASSLNGQGSPLHF. The CDR3 DNA follows: TGTGCCAGCAGCTTAAATGGACAGGGTTCACCCCTCCACTTT.

This chain joins TRBV25-1 and TRBJ1-4, with a tentative D call TRBD1 (5 bases). The length of the CDR3 is 15 residues. V lost 3 bases and J lost 8, with 16 bases in between. Germline CDR1 and CDR2: MGHDK and SYGVNS. The DNA for the CDR3 is TGTGCCAGCAGTGAGGCAGGGCCCGGTGGCGAAAAACTGTTTTTT. Protein sequence: CASSEAGPGGEKLFF.

This chain joins TRBV28 and TRBJ2-3, with TRBD2 matching over 15 bases. Germline V gives CDR1 MDHEN, CDR2 SYDVKM. V lost 3 bases to trimming and J lost 1 base; unmatched junction nucleotides: 2. The CDR3 loop spans 17 amino acids. The CDR3 nucleotides read TGTGCCAGCAGTTTGGGACTAGCGGGGGGAGGCACAGATACGCAGTATTTT. Residues: CASSLGLAGGGTDTQYF. Based on the CDR3 plus reference TRBV28 and TRBJ2-3, the full variable domain is DVKVTQSSRYLVKRTGEKVFLECVQDMDHENMFWYRQDPGLGLRLIYFSYDVKMKEKGDIPEGYSVSREKKERFSLILESASTNQTSMYLCASSLGLAGGGTDTQYFGPGTRLTVL.

This clone came up once. The chain joins TRBV7-2 to TRBJ2-7, with D tentatively TRBD2 (6 bases). Germline assignment: CDR1 SGHTA and CDR2 FQGNSA. This CDR3 has 14 residues. Deletions cut 3 bases from V and 5 bases from J, with 14 bases between. CDR3 amino acids: CASSFGGRADEQYF. CDR3 bases: TGTGCCAGCAGCTTCGGGGGAAGAGCGGACGAGCAGTACTTC.

The gene calls are TRBV28 and TRBJ1-5, with 7 bases that match TRBD1. CDR1 is MDHEN and CDR2 is SYDVKM in the germline V gene. The CDR3 contains 14 residues. The V segment lost 7 bases and the J segment 7 bases; nucleotides outside the gene matches: 10. The CDR3 sequence: CASTIRGSFQPQHF. The CDR3, as DNA: TGTGCCAGCACTATCAGGGGGTCCTTCCAGCCCCAGCATTTT.

There are a few counts of this clone. V usage is TRBV30 and J usage is TRBJ2-7, with 7 bases matching TRBD1. The germline V gene encodes CDR1 GTSNPN and CDR2 SVGIG (reference sequence). J gave up 2 bases and V 3 bases, and 1 base lay outside the gene matches. This CDR3 region has 12 residues. Here the CDR3 DNA reads TGTGCCTGGAGGACAGGGACCTACGAGCAGTACTTC. Translating gives CAWRTGTYEQYF. Combining the CDR3 with reference TRBV30 and TRBJ2-7 gives the whole variable domain SQTIHQWPATLVQPVGSPLSLECTVEGTSNPNLYWYRQAAGRGLQLLFYSVGIGQISSEVPQNLSASRPQDRQFILSSKKLLLSDSGFYLCAWRTGTYEQYFGPGTRLTVT.

This sequence joins TRBV18 and TRBJ2-7; 10 bases map to TRBD2. With V trimmed by 3 bases and J by 0 bases, 8 bases remained unmatched. The CDR3 is made up of 17 amino acids. Germline V gives CDR1 KGHSH, CDR2 LQKENI. The CDR3 loop is CASSPLASGGPSYEQYF. The DNA of the CDR3 is TGTGCCAGCTCACCTCTTGCTAGCGGGGGCCCCTCCTACGAGCAGTACTTC.

This chain connects TRBV6-6 to TRBJ2-1; TRBD2 matches at 13 bases. Germline values: CDR1 MNHNY, CDR2 SVGAGI (reference sequence). The CDR3 is made up of 14 amino acids. Trimming removed 4 bases from V and 10 bases from J; junction bases left unmatched: 4. CDR3 sequence (DNA): TGTGCCAGCAGTTCACCGGGACTAGCGGGGGAGCAGTTCTTC. This sequence encodes CASSSPGLAGEQFF.

The V and J genes are TRBV5-8 and TRBJ2-7; 12 nucleotides line up with TRBD1. Germline loops: CDR1 SGHTS, CDR2 YDEGEE. This CDR3 region has 14 residues. Unmatched junction bases numbered 3, after V lost 4 bases and J lost 4 bases. The CDR3, as DNA: TGTGCCAGCAGCCGGGGACAGGGGGCGTACGAGCAGTACTTC. Translated, it gives CASSRGQGAYEQYF.

V usage is TRBV6-5 and J usage is TRBJ1-4; TRBD1 matches at 8 bases. CDR3 size: 15 residues. CDR1 and CDR2 (germline): MNHEY, SVGAGI. V lost 4 bases and J lost 8; bases outside the gene matches: 9. CDR3 protein: CASSSPTQGGEKLFF. The CDR3 region has the DNA TGTGCCAGCAGTTCCCCCACACAGGGGGGAGAAAAACTGTTTTTT.

The rearrangement uses TRBV9 and TRBJ2-7; 7 nucleotides line up with TRBD1. The V and J ends lost 3 bases and 0 bases, in that order; junction bases with no gene match: 9. This CDR3 has 16 residues. Germline V gene lookup returns CDR1 SGDLS and CDR2 YYNGEE. This CDR3 is CASSGLQGLSSYEQYF. The CDR3 nucleotides are TGTGCCAGCAGCGGACTACAGGGGCTTAGCTCCTACGAGCAGTACTTC.

The chain couples TRBV6-1 to TRBJ1-2, with TRBD1 identical over 8 bases. CDR3 length: 14 amino acids. Germline V gene lookup returns CDR1 MNHNS and CDR2 SASEGT. The J segment lost 4 bases and the V segment lost 6 bases, leaving 7 bases of the junction unmatched. In DNA, the CDR3 is TGTGCCAGCAGGTTCCAGGGGGCCAGCTATGGCTACACCTTC. Protein sequence: CASRFQGASYGYTF.

The chain is built from TRBV5-4 and TRBJ2-5; D is unresolved. There are 15 residues in the CDR3. V was shortened by 4 bases and J by 0 bases, with 13 bases between the two germline ends. The V gene's germline CDR1 is SGHNT and CDR2 YYREEE (reference sequence). The CDR3 protein is CASSPRAAYQETQYF. The CDR3 DNA follows: TGTGCCAGCAGCCCCCGCGCGGCGTACCAAGAGACCCAGTACTTC.

The chain employs TRBV6-1 and TRBJ2-2, with 9 nucleotides matching TRBD1. This CDR3 spans 14 amino acids. In germline, CDR1 is MNHNS, CDR2 SASEGT. The J segment lost 3 bases and the V segment lost 10 bases, leaving 6 bases of the junction unmatched. In DNA form, the CDR3 reads TGTGCCAACGGACGGACAGGGGACACCGGGGAGCTGTTTTTT. Translating gives CANGRTGDTGELFF.